This T cell receptor (beta chain) was identified in a study of memory B cells and T cells in multiple sclerosis. General study points: Clone-set sizes differed between compartments, so shared clonotype counts needed normalization.

The assay was immunoSEQ multiplex PCR, and TCRdb's table has in-frame clones only and misses some. The repertoire has fewer than 15,000 clones, almost 85% of them found once; the top ten carry 2.8%. Of note for this clone: Its target is unknown.

The CDR3 contains 14 residues. In germline, CDR1 is SGHTS, CDR2 YDEGEE. Trimming stripped 4 bases from V and 1 base from J, with 12 bases between. CFSE-dim autoproliferating and CFSE-high non-proliferating T cells from unstimulated culture were sequenced separately. Cultures began with approximately 52 million CFSE-labeled PBMCs, unstimulated for 7 to 8 days, with replicate wells pooled. PBMCs were labeled with approximately 0.55 uM CFSE and cultured without exogenous stimuli. The genes are TRBV5-8 and TRBJ2-7; D may correspond to TRBD1 or TRBD2 (5 bases each). Sequencing input: PBMCs from blood kept in culture. This TCR was recovered from a human donor with multiple sclerosis. Here the CDR3 DNA reads TGTGCCAGCAGCCGCGAGGGGTCTTCCTACGAGCAGTACTTC. Translating it yields CASSREGSSYEQYF.